This T cell receptor (beta chain) was captured by sequencing in a study of shared clonotypes between healthy human individuals. Turning to the study itself: The study drew on two women and three men aged 18 to 49 as donors. Three plates were used per donor for CD4 naive, three for CD4 memory, two for CD8 naive and one for CD8 memory.

CDR3 length: 16 residues. V lost 3 bases, J lost 3 bases, and 6 bases stayed unmatched. Germline V gene lookup returns CDR1 MNHEY and CDR2 SMNVEV (reference sequence). Investigators spread the genomic DNA of each subset evenly over several immunoSEQ plates. Measured with immunoSEQ multiplex PCR; TCRdb has only the in-frame clones, and not every one. The table includes under 2,000,000 clones, about 95% detected once. CD45RO-negative CD8 cells positively selected for CCR7 made up the naive population, which excluded terminally differentiated effector memory CD45RA+ cells. The sample was naive CD8+ T cells sorted from blood. This clonotype originated in a man aged 18 to 29 in good health. The rearrangement joins TRBV27 to TRBJ2-5, with 11 bases fitting TRBD2. The DNA of the CDR3 is TGTGCCAGCAGTTTCCTAGCGGGGGGCAGGGAAGAGACCCAGTACTTC. It codes for CASSFLAGGREETQYF.